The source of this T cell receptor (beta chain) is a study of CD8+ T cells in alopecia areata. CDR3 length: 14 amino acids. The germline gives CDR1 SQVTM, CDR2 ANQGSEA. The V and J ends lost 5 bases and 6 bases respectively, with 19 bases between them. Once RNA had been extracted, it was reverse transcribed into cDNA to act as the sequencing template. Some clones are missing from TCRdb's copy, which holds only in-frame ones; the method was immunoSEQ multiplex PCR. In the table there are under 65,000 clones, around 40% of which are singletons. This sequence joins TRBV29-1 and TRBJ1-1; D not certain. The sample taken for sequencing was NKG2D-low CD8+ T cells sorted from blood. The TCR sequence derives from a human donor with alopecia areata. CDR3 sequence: CSVTLNTGVPEAFF. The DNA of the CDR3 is TGCAGCGTTACACTGAACACTGGGGTCCCTGAAGCTTTCTTT.